The sequence of this TCR beta chain was determined in a study of Graves' ophthalmopathy and Graves' hyperthyroidism. It was on clinical symptoms, serum thyroxine, TRAb, thyroid ultrasound and orbital computed tomography that diagnosis relied. Ten or more counts support this clonotype. CDR1 and CDR2 (germline): SEHNR, FQNEAQ (reference sequence). V gave up 1 base and J gave up 4 bases; unmatched junction bases: 3. This CDR3 has 15 residues. TCR beta CDR3 amplification used RNA transcripts. An opening RT-PCR round employed HTBI primers and preceded a second-round multiplex PCR. MiXCR, run by TCRdb on the multiplex PCR reads, gives a single entry per CDR3 protein. The sample includes over a million distinct CDR3 sequences, less than 45% of them seen just once.

Sequencing input: peripheral blood or thyroid tissue (not recorded which). This chain joins TRBV7-9 and TRBJ1-4; 7 positions match TRBD1. The clonotype originates from an adult man with Graves' hyperthyroidism. The CDR3 DNA sequence: TGTGCCAGCAGCTTAGGGGGACAGTTTAATGAAAAACTGTTTTTT. Its translation: CASSLGGQFNEKLFF.